This T cell receptor (beta chain) comes out of a study of blood T cell repertoires in COVID-19. The table came from immunoSEQ multiplex PCR; TCRdb's copy has only in-frame clones and leaves some out. The sample yields around 290,000 clones, around 86% seen once. This CDR3 comprises 14 residues. Germline CDR1 LGHDT, CDR2 YNNKEL (reference sequence). Germline trimming cut 1 base from V and 4 bases from J; bases unmatched to any gene: 3. The chain joins TRBV3-1 (or the pseudogene TRBV3-2) to TRBJ2-5; TRBD2 aligns across 7 bases. The receptor was derived from a woman aged 40 to 50 who had recovered from COVID-19. The sequencing input was PBMCs or T cells enriched from blood (not recorded which). DNA for the CDR3: TGTGCCAGCAGCCAAGTTCTAGCGGTAGAGACCCAGTACTTC. Translating gives CASSQVLAVETQYF.